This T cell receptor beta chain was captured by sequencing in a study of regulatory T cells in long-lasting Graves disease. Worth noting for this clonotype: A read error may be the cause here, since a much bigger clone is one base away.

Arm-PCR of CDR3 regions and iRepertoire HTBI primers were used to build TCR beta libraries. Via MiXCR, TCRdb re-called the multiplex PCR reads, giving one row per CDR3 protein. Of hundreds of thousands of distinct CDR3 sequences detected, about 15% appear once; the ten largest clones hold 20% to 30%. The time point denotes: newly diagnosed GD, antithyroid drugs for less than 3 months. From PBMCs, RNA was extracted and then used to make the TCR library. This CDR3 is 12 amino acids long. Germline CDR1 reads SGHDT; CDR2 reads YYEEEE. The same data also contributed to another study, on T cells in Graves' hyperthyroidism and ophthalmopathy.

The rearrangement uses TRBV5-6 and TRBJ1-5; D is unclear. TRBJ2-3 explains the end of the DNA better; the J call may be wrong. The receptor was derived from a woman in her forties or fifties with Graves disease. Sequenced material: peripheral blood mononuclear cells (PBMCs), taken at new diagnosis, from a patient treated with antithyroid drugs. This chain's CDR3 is CASSLWNQPQYF. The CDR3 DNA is TGTGCCAGCAGCTTGTGGAATCAGCCCCAGTATTTT.